This T cell receptor beta chain emerged from a study of blood T cell repertoires in COVID-19. The overall study: The United States, Italy and Spain were the sources of the acute and convalescent COVID-19 samples. Nucleic acid was either cDNA or gDNA, and it came from T cells, B-cell-depleted T cells, or PBMCs.

Original data processing: Amplifying reference gene primers gave estimates of nucleated cell counts. Repertoires were generated with immunoSEQ multiplex PCR, while TCRdb's copy carries only in-frame clones and drops some. V and J calls and clone size are as listed in that table; D and trimming were resolved from the DNA. The sample includes hundreds of thousands of clones, about 89% of them seen just once. The CDR3 is 18 amino acids. The germline gives CDR1 SGHRS, CDR2 YFSETQ. The V segment lost 0 bases and the J segment 4 bases; nucleotides outside the gene matches: 15. This TCR was recovered from a man between 60 and 70 years old who had recovered from COVID-19. The chain recombines TRBV5-1 with TRBJ1-1; 7 bases agree with TRBD1. Source material: peripheral blood. In nucleotides, the CDR3 is TGCGCCAGCAGCTTGGGGTTAGGTCGGGGCGACAGGGCCACTGAAGCTTTCTTT. It encodes CASSLGLGRGDRATEAFF.